One and the same sample provided the 16 T cell receptor beta chains below, sequenced in a study of regulatory T cells in long-lasting Graves disease. Construction of the TCR beta libraries employed iRepertoire HTBI primers in conjunction with Arm-PCR of CDR3 regions. Each CDR3 protein gets one entry after TCRdb re-called the multiplex PCR reads with MiXCR. The table lists roughly 400,000 distinct CDR3 sequences, around 20% of them singletons. Time point indicated: persistent/refractory GD, antithyroid drugs over 5 years with positive TRAb. Extracted PBMC RNA gave rise to the TCR library. The starting material was peripheral blood mononuclear cells (PBMCs), obtained when the disease was refractory, from a patient treated with antithyroid drugs. The receptors come from a female donor with Graves disease.

The V and J genes are TRBV29-1 and TRBJ1-1, with TRBD1 identical over 9 bases. This CDR3 spans 15 amino acids. V dropped 8 bases and J dropped 4; count of bases not matched to a gene: 14. Germline V gene data show CDR1 as SQVTM and CDR2 as ANQGSEA. CDR3 sequence reads: CSIPTWDRVGTEAFF. CDR3 coding DNA: TGCAGCATTCCAACGTGGGACAGGGTGGGCACTGAAGCTTTCTTT.

The chain has TRBV3-1 and TRBJ2-7, with 10 positions matching TRBD2. CDR1 and CDR2 (germline): LGHDT, YNNKEL (reference sequence). CDR3 size: 14 residues. J was trimmed by 2 bases and V by 6 bases; bases with no gene match: 4. CDR3 loop: CASSTSGAAYEQYF. DNA of the CDR3: TGTGCCAGCAGTACTAGCGGGGCCGCCTACGAGCAGTACTTC.

The chain carries TRBV14 and TRBJ2-3; D possibly corresponds to TRBD1 (6 bases). The CDR3 extends over 16 amino acids. Trimming cost V 2 bases and J 2 bases, with 14 bases left between them. CDR1 and CDR2 from the germline V gene are SGHDN and FVKESK. CDR3 bases: TGTGCCAGCAGCCAAAGAGGGGGTCCTTACACAGATACGCAGTATTTT. It codes for CASSQRGGPYTDTQYF.

V is TRBV7-9 and J is TRBJ2-4; no clear D gene. Germline V gives CDR1 SEHNR, CDR2 FQNEAQ (reference sequence). The CDR3 runs to 15 residues. Trimming cost V 2 bases and J 2 bases, with 10 bases left between them. CDR3 DNA sequence: TGTGCCAGCAGCTTATTCACGGTGACCAAAAACATTCAGTACTTC. It specifies CASSLFTVTKNIQYF.

This clonotype has a handful of counts. The chain couples TRBV18 to TRBJ2-5; D is ambiguous. Trimming left V 1 base short and J 5 bases short, with 5 bases between. Germline assignment: CDR1 KGHSH and CDR2 LQKENI. The CDR3 loop spans 12 amino acids. The CDR3 is CASSPQTETQYF. The CDR3 DNA is TGTGCCAGCTCACCACAGACGGAGACCCAGTACTTC.

The sample holds many counts of this clonotype. The chain uses TRBV2 and TRBJ2-2; TRBD2 aligns across 7 bases. J lost 7 bases, V lost 1 base, and 6 bases had no gene match. CDR3 size: 15 residues. Germline CDR1 is SNHLY and CDR2 is FYNNEI. The CDR3 loop reads CASSEEGRAGGELFF. CDR3 coding DNA: TGTGCCAGCAGTGAAGAGGGGAGGGCTGGCGGGGAGCTGTTTTTT. Using reference TRBV2 and TRBJ2-2 for the parts outside the CDR3, the full variable domain is EPEVTQTPSHQVTQMGQEVILRCVPISNHLYFYWYRQILGQKVEFLVSFYNNEISEKSEIFDDQFSVERPDGSNFTLKIRSTKLEDSAMYFCASSEEGRAGGELFFGEGSRLTVL.

This clonotype was picked up many times. This sequence joins TRBV5-4 and TRBJ2-6; D call uncertain. V lost 3 bases, J lost 0 bases, and 19 bases lay in between. The germline V gene has CDR1 SGHNT and CDR2 YYREEE (reference sequence). This CDR3 spans 19 amino acids. The CDR3 region has the DNA TGTGCCAGCAGCTCCCGTTTTAGTCTCGGTTTCTCTGGGGCCAACGTCCTGACTTTC. Translated, it gives CASSSRFSLGFSGANVLTF. Drawing the rest from reference TRBV5-4 and TRBJ2-6, the complete variable domain is ETGVTQSPTHLIKTRGQQVTLRCSSQSGHNTVSWYQQALGQGPQFIFQYYREEENGRGNFPPRFSGLQFPNYSSELNVNALELDDSALYLCASSSRFSLGFSGANVLTFGAGSRLTVL.

This clonotype was detected only a few times. This chain uses TRBV9 with TRBJ2-7; possibly TRBD2 for D (6 bases). The CDR3 extends over 14 amino acids. CDR1 and CDR2 (germline): SGDLS, YYNGEE. The germline V and J ends were trimmed by 4 bases and 0 bases, with 11 bases remaining between them. CDR3 sequence: CASSSGSFSYEQYF. The CDR3 DNA is TGTGCCAGCAGCAGCGGGTCGTTCTCCTACGAGCAGTACTTC.

This clonotype was seen a handful of times. The chain employs TRBV19 and TRBJ2-3; no clear D gene. Germline CDR1 LNHDA, CDR2 SQIVND (reference sequence). The CDR3 length is 14 residues. With 9 bases removed from V and 4 bases from J, the gap between germline ends came to 17 bases. CDR3 loop: CASRIGILADTQYF. The CDR3 bases are TGTGCCAGCCGTATAGGGATATTGGCAGATACGCAGTATTTT.

This clonotype was observed a handful of times. The chain joins TRBV29-1 to TRBJ2-7, with TRBD2 matching over 13 bases. Unmatched junction bases numbered 2, after V lost 3 bases and J lost 3 bases. CDR1 is SQVTM, CDR2 ANQGSEA, per germline. CDR3 size: 14 residues. CDR3 sequence (DNA): TGCAGCGTTGACGGACTAGCGGGAGACTACGAGCAGTACTTC. The encoded protein is CSVDGLAGDYEQYF.

This clonotype was detected a few times. This chain links TRBV6-1 with TRBJ2-4, with D unresolved. This CDR3 contains 15 residues. V was cut by 2 bases and J by 5 bases, with 13 bases left in between. Germline-derived CDR1 and CDR2 are MNHNS and SASEGT. This chain's CDR3 is CASSELSPRENIQYF. CDR3 nucleotides: TGTGCCAGCAGTGAATTGAGTCCCCGGGAAAACATTCAGTACTTC.

This clonotype occurred a few times. The chain recombines TRBV5-4 with TRBJ2-7; the D gene is possibly TRBD2 (5 bases). V dropped 4 bases and J dropped 6 bases, with 14 bases sitting between them. Germline CDR1 is SGHNT and CDR2 is YYREEE (reference sequence). The CDR3 spans 13 residues. CDR3 DNA sequence: TGTGCCAGCAGCATCACTAGTTCCAGCGAGCAGTACTTC. Its translation: CASSITSSSEQYF. Full variable domain (remainder filled in from reference TRBV5-4 and TRBJ2-7): ETGVTQSPTHLIKTRGQQVTLRCSSQSGHNTVSWYQQALGQGPQFIFQYYREEENGRGNFPPRFSGLQFPNYSSELNVNALELDDSALYLCASSITSSSEQYFGPGTRLTVT.

The rearrangement uses TRBV20-1 and TRBJ2-2; 12 positions match TRBD2. From germline, CDR1 is DFQATT and CDR2 SNEGSKA (reference sequence). The V gene end was trimmed by 1 base and the J gene end by 4 bases; junction bases not matched to a gene: 10. The CDR3 consists of 18 residues. The CDR3 is CSARGVTSGSGTTGELFF. CDR3 bases: TGCAGTGCTAGAGGAGTGACTAGCGGGAGCGGGACCACCGGGGAGCTGTTTTTT.

The rearrangement uses TRBV29-1 and TRBJ2-1; 9 bases fit TRBD2. Germline lookup yields CDR1 SQVTM and CDR2 ANQGSEA. The CDR3 has 16 amino acids. Trimming at V came to 4 bases and at J to 3 bases, leaving 10 bases not matched to a gene. Here the CDR3 DNA reads TGCAGCGTTGTAGCGGGAGCCAAATGGGTCTACAATGAGCAGTTCTTC. Protein: CSVVAGAKWVYNEQFF.

This clonotype was detected ten times or more. The V and J genes are TRBV2 and TRBJ2-7; 7 positions agree with TRBD1. Trimming cost V 6 bases and J 2 bases; bases outside gene matches: 13. Germline V lookup: CDR1 SNHLY, CDR2 FYNNEI. The CDR3 covers 16 residues. CDR3 in DNA: TGTGCCAGCAGACACTCAGGGGGAGAGGATACCTACGAGCAGTACTTC. Translating it yields CASRHSGGEDTYEQYF.

This clonotype was counted at least ten times. The J gene is TRBJ1-1, the V gene TRBV6-2 or TRBV6-3; D not certain. V lost 0 bases and J 4 bases, leaving 12 bases between the germline ends. CDR1 is MNHEY, CDR2 SVGEGT, per germline. The CDR3 has 15 residues. The CDR3 DNA is TGTGCCAGCAGTTACTCGATGGAGGTCGGCACTGAAGCTTTCTTT. Its protein product is CASSYSMEVGTEAFF.